The 10 T cell receptor beta chains given below trace back to one sample, sequenced in a study of T cells in localized non-small cell lung cancer. The repertoire was sequenced with immunoSEQ multiplex PCR; TCRdb's copy has only in-frame clones and lacks some. Of approximately 1,200 clones in the sample, about 35% were seen once. This material consisted of lung tumor tissue, taken before any cancer treatment. These receptors were collected from a male donor older than 55 with stage I squamous cell lung carcinoma.

The gene calls are TRBV6-8 and TRBJ2-1; D gene uncertain. The CDR3 is 17 residues long. Per germline, CDR1 MNHGY and CDR2 SAAAGT. V gave up 4 bases and J gave up 0 bases, with 16 bases separating them. The CDR3 reads CASSSPRRSSSYNEQFF. CDR3 nucleotides: TGTGCCAGCAGTTCCCCGCGAAGATCGAGCTCCTACAATGAGCAGTTCTTC.

The gene calls are TRBV19 and TRBJ1-1; possible D gene TRBD1, 5 bases. V gave up 7 bases and J gave up 2 bases, with 11 bases separating them. Germline values: CDR1 LNHDA, CDR2 SQIVND (reference sequence). CDR3 length: 13 amino acids. The CDR3 region has the DNA TGTGCCAGTATGGGGACGGTTAACACTGAAGCTTTCTTT. Residues: CASMGTVNTEAFF.

This clone rates as medium-sized (0.01 to 0.1%). The chain couples TRBV9 to TRBJ2-3, with D maybe TRBD2 (6 bases). CDR3 size: 17 residues. Trimming removed 3 bases at V and 5 bases at J, with 22 bases between. Germline V gives CDR1 SGDLS, CDR2 YYNGEE. CDR3 sequence: CASSATPGRDVIDTQYF. The CDR3 bases are TGTGCCAGCAGCGCAACCCCGGGGCGGGATGTCATAGATACGCAGTATTTT.

This clone was seen more than once but under ten times. This rearrangement joins TRBV6-7 to TRBJ2-3; 9 bases are a match to TRBD2. TRBV6-7 is recorded as an ORF, its role being uncertain. V lost 10 bases, J lost 5 bases, and 10 bases stayed unmatched. The CDR3 loop spans 14 amino acids. As DNA, the CDR3 is TGTGCCACCCAGGGCGGGAGGGTCGGAGATACGCAGTATTTT. Its protein is CATQGGRVGDTQYF.

A single count supports this clone. This sequence joins TRBV18 and TRBJ2-1; D is uncertain. The CDR3 is made up of 17 amino acids. Trimming took 3 bases from V and 0 from J, leaving 15 bases between them. The germline CDR1 and CDR2 sequences are KGHSH and LQKENI. In DNA, the CDR3 is TGTGCCAGCTCACCCTTATCTCACCAGAGCTCCTACAATGAGCAGTTCTTC. Protein product: CASSPLSHQSSYNEQFF.

This sequence joins TRBV30 and TRBJ2-7; no clear D. Germline CDR1 reads GTSNPN; CDR2 reads SVGIG (reference sequence). Deletions cut 2 bases from V and 6 bases from J, with 14 bases between. This CDR3 has 13 amino acids. This CDR3 reads CAWSSPPRVEQYF. As DNA, the CDR3 is TGTGCCTGGAGTTCACCCCCTCGCGTCGAGCAGTACTTC.

This clone occurred a few times. J is TRBJ2-2 and V is TRBV6-8, with 11 bases matching TRBD1. This CDR3 is built from 18 residues. The germline V gene encodes CDR1 MNHGY and CDR2 SAAAGT. V lost 5 bases and J lost 7; bases outside the gene matches: 15. The CDR3 region is CASSDLFGQGALDGELFF. The CDR3 DNA follows: TGTGCCAGCAGTGACCTCTTTGGACAGGGGGCGTTAGACGGGGAGCTGTTTTTT.

This chain links TRBV15 with TRBJ2-7, with D perhaps assigned TRBD1 or TRBD2 (5 bases each). V was shortened by 0 bases and J by 2 bases, with 8 bases between the two germline ends. Germline V lookup: CDR1 LNHNV, CDR2 YYDKDF (reference sequence). This CDR3 is built from 14 residues. CDR3 in DNA: TGTGCCACCAGCAGAGATCGGGGACCCTACGAGCAGTACTTC. Protein sequence: CATSRDRGPYEQYF.

In its sample, this clone ranks as large. This chain links TRBV2 with TRBJ2-2; D possibly corresponds to TRBD1 (5 bases). V dropped 6 bases and J dropped 1 base, with 15 bases sitting between them. Looked up from germline, CDR1 is SNHLY and CDR2 is FYNNEI. This CDR3 has 16 amino acids. The CDR3 sequence is CASRVSRAKNTGELFF. In DNA form, the CDR3 reads TGTGCCAGCAGGGTGTCCAGGGCTAAGAACACCGGGGAGCTGTTTTTT.

The J gene is TRBJ1-3, the V gene TRBV30, with D unresolved. The CDR3 covers 15 residues. Germline V lookup: CDR1 GTSNPN, CDR2 SVGIG (reference sequence). Trimming left V 2 bases short and J 3 bases short, with 14 bases between. CDR3 residues: CAWSQISRVGNTIYF. The CDR3 DNA sequence: TGTGCCTGGAGTCAGATCAGCCGGGTTGGAAACACCATATATTTT.